This T cell receptor beta chain was obtained from a study of regulatory and conventional T cells in RAG deficiency. The CDR3 length is 10 residues. Germline lookup yields CDR1 DFQATT and CDR2 SNEGSKA (reference sequence). The V end lost 3 bases, the J end lost 8 bases, and 7 bases lay between the germline ends. The sorted conventional CD4+ T cells were CD25-low and CD127-high, with genomic DNA sequenced. Sequenced by immunoSEQ multiplex PCR; TCRdb stores in-frame clones only, minus some. The table records roughly 12,000 clones, around 94% of them present only once. These data were likewise used in another study, on regulatory T cells. According to that study: The primer mix had 52 TRBV and 13 TRBJ primers.

This sequence joins TRBV20-1 and TRBJ1-2; D ambiguous. The sequenced material came from CD4+ effector T cells sorted from blood. The receptor was isolated from a human donor in good health. DNA of the CDR3: TGCAGTGCTAGTGGGGTGGGCTACACCTTC. Protein sequence: CSASGVGYTF.